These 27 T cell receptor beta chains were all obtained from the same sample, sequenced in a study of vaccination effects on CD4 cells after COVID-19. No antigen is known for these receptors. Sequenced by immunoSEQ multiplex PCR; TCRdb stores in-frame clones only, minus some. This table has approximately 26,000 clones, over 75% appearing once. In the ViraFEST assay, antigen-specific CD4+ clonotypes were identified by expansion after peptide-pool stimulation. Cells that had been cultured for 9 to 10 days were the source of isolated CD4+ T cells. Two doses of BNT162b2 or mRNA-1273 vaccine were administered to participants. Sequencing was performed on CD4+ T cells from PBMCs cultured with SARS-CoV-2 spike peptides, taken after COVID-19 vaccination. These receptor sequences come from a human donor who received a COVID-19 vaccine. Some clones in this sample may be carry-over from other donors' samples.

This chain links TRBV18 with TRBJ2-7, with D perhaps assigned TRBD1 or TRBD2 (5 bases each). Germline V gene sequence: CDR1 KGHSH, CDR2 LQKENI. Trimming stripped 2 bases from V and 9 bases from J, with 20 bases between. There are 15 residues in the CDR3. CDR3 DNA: TGTGCCAGCTCACCAGAAGCGGCAGGGCTAGGGAGGCAGTACGTC. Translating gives CASSPEAAGLGRQYV.

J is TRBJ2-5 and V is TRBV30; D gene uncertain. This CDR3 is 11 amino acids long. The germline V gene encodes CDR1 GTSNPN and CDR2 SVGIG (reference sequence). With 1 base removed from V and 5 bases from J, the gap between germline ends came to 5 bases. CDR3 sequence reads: CAWSAMETQYF. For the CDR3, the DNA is TGTGCCTGGAGTGCTATGGAGACCCAGTACTTC.

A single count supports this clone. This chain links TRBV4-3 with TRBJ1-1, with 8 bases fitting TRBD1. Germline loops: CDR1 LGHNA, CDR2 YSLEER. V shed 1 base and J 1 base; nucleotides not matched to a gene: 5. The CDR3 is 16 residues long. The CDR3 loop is CASSQGLGTGNTEAFF. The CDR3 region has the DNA TGCGCCAGCAGCCAAGGGTTAGGGACAGGGAACACTGAAGCTTTCTTT.

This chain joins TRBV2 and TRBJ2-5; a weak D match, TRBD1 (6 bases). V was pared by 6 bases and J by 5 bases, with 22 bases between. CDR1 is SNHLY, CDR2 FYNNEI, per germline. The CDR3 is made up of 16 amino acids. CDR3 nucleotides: TGTGCCAGCAGCGCCCCCGGCAGGGGCATGGGGGAGACCCAGTACTTC. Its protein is CASSAPGRGMGETQYF.

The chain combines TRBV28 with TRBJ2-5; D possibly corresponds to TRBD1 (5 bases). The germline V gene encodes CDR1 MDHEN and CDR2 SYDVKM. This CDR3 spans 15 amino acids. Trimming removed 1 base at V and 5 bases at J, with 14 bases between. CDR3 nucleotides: TGTGCCAGCAGTTTATTCCAGGGCGTGGTCGAGACCCAGTACTTC. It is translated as CASSLFQGVVETQYF. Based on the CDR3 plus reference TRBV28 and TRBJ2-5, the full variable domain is DVKVTQSSRYLVKRTGEKVFLECVQDMDHENMFWYRQDPGLGLRLIYFSYDVKMKEKGDIPEGYSVSREKKERFSLILESASTNQTSMYLCASSLFQGVVETQYFGPGTRLLVL.

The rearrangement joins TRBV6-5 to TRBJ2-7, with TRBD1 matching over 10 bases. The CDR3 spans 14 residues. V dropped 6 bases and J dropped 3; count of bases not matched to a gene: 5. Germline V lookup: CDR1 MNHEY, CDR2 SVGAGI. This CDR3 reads CASRTGQGIYEQYV. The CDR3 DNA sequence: TGTGCCAGCAGGACGGGACAGGGGATCTACGAGCAGTACGTC.

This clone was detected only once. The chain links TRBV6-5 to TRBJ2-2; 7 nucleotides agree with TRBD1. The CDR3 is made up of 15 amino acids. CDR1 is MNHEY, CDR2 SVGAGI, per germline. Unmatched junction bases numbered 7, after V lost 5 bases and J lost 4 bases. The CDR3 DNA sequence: TGTGCCAGCAGTAGAGACAGGGCTGCCACCGGGGAGCTGTTTTTT. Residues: CASSRDRAATGELFF.

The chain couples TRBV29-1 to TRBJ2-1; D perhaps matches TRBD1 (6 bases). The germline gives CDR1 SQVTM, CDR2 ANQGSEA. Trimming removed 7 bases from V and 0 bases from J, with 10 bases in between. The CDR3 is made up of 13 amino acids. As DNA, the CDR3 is TGCAGCGCTGACAGGAGCTCCTACAATGAGCAGTTCTTC. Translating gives CSADRSSYNEQFF.

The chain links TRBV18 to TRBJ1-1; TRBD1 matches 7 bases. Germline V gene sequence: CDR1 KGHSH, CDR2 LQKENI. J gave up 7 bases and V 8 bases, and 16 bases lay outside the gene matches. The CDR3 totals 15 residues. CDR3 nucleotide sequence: TGTGCCAGCACATCGACAGGGCGGGGAGTGGATGAAGCTTTCTTT. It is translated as CASTSTGRGVDEAFF.

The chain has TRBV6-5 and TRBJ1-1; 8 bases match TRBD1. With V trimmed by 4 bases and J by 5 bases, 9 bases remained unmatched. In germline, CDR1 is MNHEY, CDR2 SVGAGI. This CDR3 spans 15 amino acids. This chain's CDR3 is CASSSQGALWTEAFF. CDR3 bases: TGTGCCAGCAGTTCCCAGGGGGCTTTGTGGACTGAAGCTTTCTTT.

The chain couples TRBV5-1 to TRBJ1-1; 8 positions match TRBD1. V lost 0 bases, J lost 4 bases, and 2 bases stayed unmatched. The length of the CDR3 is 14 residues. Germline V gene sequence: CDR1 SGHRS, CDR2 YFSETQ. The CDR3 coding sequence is TGCGCCAGCAGCTTGGAGCAGGGGGCCACTGAAGCTTTCTTT. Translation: CASSLEQGATEAFF.

CDR3 DNA sequence: TGTGCCAGCAGCTCGAGAGACTCTGGAAACACCATATATTTT. Its translation is CASSSRDSGNTIYF. The chain employs TRBV7-2 and TRBJ1-3, with D unclear. Germline loops: CDR1 SGHTA, CDR2 FQGNSA. V shed 4 bases and J shed 0 bases, with 7 bases lying between them. This CDR3 is built from 14 residues.

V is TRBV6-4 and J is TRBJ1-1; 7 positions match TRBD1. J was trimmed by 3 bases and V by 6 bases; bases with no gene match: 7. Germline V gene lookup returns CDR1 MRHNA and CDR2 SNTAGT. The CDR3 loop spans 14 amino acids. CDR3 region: CASRGTAPDTEAFF. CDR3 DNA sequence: TGTGCCAGCAGGGGGACAGCCCCCGACACTGAAGCTTTCTTT.

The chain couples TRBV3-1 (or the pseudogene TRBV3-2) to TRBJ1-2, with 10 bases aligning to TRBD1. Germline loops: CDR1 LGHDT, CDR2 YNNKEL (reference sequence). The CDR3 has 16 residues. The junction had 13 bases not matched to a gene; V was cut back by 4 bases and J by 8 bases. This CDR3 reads CASSPHTRDRGKGYTF. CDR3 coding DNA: TGTGCCAGCAGCCCCCACACCCGGGACAGGGGCAAAGGCTACACCTTC.

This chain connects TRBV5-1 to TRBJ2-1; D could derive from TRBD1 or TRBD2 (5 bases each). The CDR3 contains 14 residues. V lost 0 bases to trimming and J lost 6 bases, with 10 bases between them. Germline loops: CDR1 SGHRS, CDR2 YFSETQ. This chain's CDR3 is CASSLGGDGNEQFF. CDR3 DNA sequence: TGCGCCAGCAGCTTGGGAGGGGATGGCAATGAGCAGTTCTTC.

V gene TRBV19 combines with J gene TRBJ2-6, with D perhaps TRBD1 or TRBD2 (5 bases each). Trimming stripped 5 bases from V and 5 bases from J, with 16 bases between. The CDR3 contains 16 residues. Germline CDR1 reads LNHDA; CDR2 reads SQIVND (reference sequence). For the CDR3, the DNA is TGTGCCAGTAGTGAGGGACCCCTGAGGAGGGCCAACGTCCTGACTTTC. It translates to CASSEGPLRRANVLTF. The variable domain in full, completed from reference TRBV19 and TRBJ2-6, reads DGGITQSPKYLFRKEGQNVTLSCEQNLNHDAMYWYRQDPGQGLRLIYYSQIVNDFQKGDIAEGYSVSREKKESFPLTVTSAQKNPTAFYLCASSEGPLRRANVLTFGAGSRLTVL.

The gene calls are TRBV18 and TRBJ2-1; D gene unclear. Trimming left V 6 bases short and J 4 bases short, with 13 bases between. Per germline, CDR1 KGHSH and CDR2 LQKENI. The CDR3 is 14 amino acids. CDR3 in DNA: TGTGCCAGCTCCCCAAGGTGGCGGTACAATGAGCAGTTCTTC. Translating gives CASSPRWRYNEQFF.

The CDR3 DNA reads TGTGCCAGCAGCTTACAGGGGCGCCGAGCTTTCTTT. This codes for CASSLQGRRAFF. The J gene is TRBJ1-1, the V gene TRBV7-9, with a weak D call TRBD1 (6 bases). Germline-derived CDR1 and CDR2 are SEHNR and FQNEAQ (reference sequence). V was trimmed by 2 bases and J by 10 bases, leaving 11 bases between them. The CDR3 loop spans 12 amino acids.

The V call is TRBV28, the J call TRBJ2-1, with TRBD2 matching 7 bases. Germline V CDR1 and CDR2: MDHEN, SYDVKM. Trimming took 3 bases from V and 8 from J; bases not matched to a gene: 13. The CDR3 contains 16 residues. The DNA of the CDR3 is TGTGCCAGCAGTTTTCAGCGGGCTAGCGGTCAGGATGAGCAGTTCTTC. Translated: CASSFQRASGQDEQFF.

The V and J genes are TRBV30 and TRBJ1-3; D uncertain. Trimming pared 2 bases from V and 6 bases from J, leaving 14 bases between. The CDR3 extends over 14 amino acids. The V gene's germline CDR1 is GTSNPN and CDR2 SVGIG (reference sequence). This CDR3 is CAWSNLEGINTIYF. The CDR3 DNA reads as TGTGCCTGGAGTAACCTCGAAGGGATAAACACCATATATTTT.

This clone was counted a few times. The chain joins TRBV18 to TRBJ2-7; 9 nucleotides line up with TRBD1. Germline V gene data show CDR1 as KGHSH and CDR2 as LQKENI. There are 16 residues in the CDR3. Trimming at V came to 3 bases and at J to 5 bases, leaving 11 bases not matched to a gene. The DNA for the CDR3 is TGTGCCAGCTCACCCCAGGGACAGGGAATGATCGACGAGCAGTACGTC. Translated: CASSPQGQGMIDEQYV.

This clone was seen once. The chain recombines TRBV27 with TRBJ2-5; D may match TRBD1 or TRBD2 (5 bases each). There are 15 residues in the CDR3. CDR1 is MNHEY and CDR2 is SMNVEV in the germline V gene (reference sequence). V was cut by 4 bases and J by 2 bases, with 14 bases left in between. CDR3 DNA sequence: TGTGCCAGCAGTTCCTCGAGGGGATGGCAAGAGACCCAGTACTTC. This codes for CASSSSRGWQETQYF.

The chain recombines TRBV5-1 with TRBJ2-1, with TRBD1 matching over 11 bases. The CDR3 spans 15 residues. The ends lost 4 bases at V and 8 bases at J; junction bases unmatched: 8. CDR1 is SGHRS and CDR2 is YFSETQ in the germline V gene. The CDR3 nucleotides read TGCGCCAGCAGCCACACAGGGACAGGGGGTTATGAGCAGTTCTTC. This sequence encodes CASSHTGTGGYEQFF.

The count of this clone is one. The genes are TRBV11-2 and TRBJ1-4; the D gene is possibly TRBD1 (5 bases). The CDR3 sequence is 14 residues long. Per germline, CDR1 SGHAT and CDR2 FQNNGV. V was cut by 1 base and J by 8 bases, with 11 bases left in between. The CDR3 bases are TGTGCCAGCAGCTTAGGCAGGGATTTAGAAAAACTGTTTTTT. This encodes CASSLGRDLEKLFF. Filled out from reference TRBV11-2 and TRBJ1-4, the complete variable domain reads EAGVAQSPRYKIIEKRQSVAFWCNPISGHATLYWYQQILGQGPKLLIQFQNNGVVDDSQLPKDRFSAERLKGVDSTLKIQPAKLEDSAVYLCASSLGRDLEKLFFGSGTQLSVL.

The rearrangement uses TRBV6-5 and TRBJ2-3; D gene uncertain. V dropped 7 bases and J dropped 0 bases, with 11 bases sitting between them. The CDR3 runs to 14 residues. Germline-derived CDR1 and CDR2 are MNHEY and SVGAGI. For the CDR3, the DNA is TGTGCCAGCAACGAGGCAACTAGCACAGATACGCAGTATTTT. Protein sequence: CASNEATSTDTQYF.

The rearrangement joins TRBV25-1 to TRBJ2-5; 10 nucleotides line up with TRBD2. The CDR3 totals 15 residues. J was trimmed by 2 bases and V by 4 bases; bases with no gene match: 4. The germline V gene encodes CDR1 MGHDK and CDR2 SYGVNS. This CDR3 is CASSVLLAGQETQYF. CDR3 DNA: TGTGCCAGCAGTGTCCTACTAGCGGGGCAAGAGACCCAGTACTTC.

Written as DNA, the CDR3 is TGTGCCAGCAGCTCTTTCGGGACTAGCGGGGTAACAGATACGCAGTATTTT. Protein sequence: CASSSFGTSGVTDTQYF. The rearrangement joins TRBV9 to TRBJ2-3; 13 bases are shared with TRBD2. Germline V gives CDR1 SGDLS, CDR2 YYNGEE. CDR3 length: 17 residues. V lost 4 bases to trimming and J lost 3 bases; unmatched junction nucleotides: 8.